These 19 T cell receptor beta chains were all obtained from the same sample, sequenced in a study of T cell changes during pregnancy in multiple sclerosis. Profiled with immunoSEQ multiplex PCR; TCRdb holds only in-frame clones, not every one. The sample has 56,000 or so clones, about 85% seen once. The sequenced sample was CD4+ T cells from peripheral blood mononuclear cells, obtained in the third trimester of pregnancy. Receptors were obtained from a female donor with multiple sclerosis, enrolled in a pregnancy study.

The DNA of the CDR3 is TGTGCCAGCAGCCCAGGGGAGGGTACGCAGTATTTT. Encoded protein: CASSPGEGTQYF. The J gene is TRBJ2-3, the V gene TRBV5-8, with D possibly being TRBD2 (7 bases). Germline assignment: CDR1 SGHTS and CDR2 YDEGEE. This CDR3 contains 12 residues. The V end lost 4 bases, the J end lost 8 bases, and 11 bases lay between the germline ends.

The CDR3 nucleotides are TGTGCCAGCAGCATACAGGGGGAGCGCATTCAGTACTTC. Translated: CASSIQGERIQYF. The chain combines TRBV7-2 with TRBJ2-4; 8 bases agree with TRBD1. CDR1 SGHTA and CDR2 FQGNSA come from the germline V gene. After removal of 5 bases from V and 9 bases from J, the junction contained 6 bases not matched to a gene. The CDR3 has 13 residues. The variable domain in full, completed from reference TRBV7-2 and TRBJ2-4, reads GAGVSQSPSNKVTEKGKDVELRCDPISGHTALYWYRQSLGQGLEFLIYFQGNSAPDKSGLPSDRFSAERTGGSVSTLTIQRTQQEDSAVYLCASSIQGERIQYFGAGTRLSVL.

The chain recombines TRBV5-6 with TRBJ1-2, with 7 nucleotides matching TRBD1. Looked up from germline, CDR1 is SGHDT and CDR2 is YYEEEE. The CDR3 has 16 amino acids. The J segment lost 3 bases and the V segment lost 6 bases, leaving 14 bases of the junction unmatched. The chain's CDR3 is CASTRGLAGTDYGYTF. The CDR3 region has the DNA TGTGCCAGCACCCGGGGATTGGCAGGGACAGACTATGGCTACACCTTC.

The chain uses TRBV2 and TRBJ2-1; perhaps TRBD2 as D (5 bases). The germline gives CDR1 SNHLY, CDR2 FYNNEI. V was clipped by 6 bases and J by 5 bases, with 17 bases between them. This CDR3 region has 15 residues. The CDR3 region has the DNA TGTGCCAGCAGGGCCGGGGTGGGCTTAGACAATGAGCAGTTCTTC. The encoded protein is CASRAGVGLDNEQFF.

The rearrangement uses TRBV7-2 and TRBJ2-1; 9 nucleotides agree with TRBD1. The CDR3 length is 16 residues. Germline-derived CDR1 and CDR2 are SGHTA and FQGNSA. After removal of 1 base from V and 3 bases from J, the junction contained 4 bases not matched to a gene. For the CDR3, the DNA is TGTGCCAGCAGCTTAGGCCGGGACAGGGACTACAATGAGCAGTTCTTC. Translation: CASSLGRDRDYNEQFF.

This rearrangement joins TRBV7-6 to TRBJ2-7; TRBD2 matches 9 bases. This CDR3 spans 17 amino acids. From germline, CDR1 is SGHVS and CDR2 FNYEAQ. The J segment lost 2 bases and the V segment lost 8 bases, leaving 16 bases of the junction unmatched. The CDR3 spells CASGPRFSGGRPYEQYF. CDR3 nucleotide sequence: TGTGCCAGCGGTCCCCGATTTAGCGGGGGAAGGCCCTACGAGCAGTACTTC.

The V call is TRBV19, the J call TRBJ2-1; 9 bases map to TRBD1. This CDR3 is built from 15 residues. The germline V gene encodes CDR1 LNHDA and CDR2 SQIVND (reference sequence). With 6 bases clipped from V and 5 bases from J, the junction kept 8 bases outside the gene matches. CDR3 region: CASRWGDRVNNEQFF. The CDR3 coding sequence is TGTGCCAGTAGGTGGGGGGACAGGGTAAACAATGAGCAGTTCTTC.

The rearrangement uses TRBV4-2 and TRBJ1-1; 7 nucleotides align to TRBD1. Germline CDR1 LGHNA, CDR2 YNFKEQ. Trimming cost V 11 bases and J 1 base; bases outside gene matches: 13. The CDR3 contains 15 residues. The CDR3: CASVNSRTGNTEAFF. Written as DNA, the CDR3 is TGTGCCTCCGTAAATTCAAGGACAGGGAACACTGAAGCTTTCTTT.

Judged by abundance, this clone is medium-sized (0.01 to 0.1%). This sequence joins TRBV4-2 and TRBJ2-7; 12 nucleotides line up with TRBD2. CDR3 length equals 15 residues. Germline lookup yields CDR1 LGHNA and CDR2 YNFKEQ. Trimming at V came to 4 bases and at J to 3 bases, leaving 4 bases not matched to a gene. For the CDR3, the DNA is TGTGCCAGCAGCCTCGAACTAGCGGGGGGCTACGAGCAGTACTTC. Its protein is CASSLELAGGYEQYF.

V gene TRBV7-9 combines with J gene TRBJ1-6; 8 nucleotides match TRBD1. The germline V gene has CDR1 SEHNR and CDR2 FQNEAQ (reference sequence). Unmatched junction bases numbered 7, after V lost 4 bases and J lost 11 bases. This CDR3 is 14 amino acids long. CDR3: CASSYPDRAAPLHF. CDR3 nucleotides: TGTGCCAGCAGCTACCCGGACAGGGCTGCACCCCTCCACTTT.

DNA of the CDR3: TGTGCCTGGAGTGTATATAGGACTAGCGGTCCCCACTCCTACAATGAGCAGTTCTTC. The encoded protein is CAWSVYRTSGPHSYNEQFF. The genes are TRBV30 and TRBJ2-1, with 10 positions matching TRBD2. CDR3 length: 19 residues. V trimming: 0 bases; J trimming: 0 bases; junction bases outside the gene matches: 11. The germline V gene encodes CDR1 GTSNPN and CDR2 SVGIG (reference sequence).

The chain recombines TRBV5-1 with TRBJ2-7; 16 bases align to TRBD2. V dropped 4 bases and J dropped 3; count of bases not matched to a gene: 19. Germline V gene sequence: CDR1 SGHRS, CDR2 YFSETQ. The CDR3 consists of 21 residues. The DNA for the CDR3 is TGCGCCAGCAGCGAAGGGGATGTGCAGAGGGGACTAGCGGGAGGGAACTACGAGCAGTACTTC. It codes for CASSEGDVQRGLAGGNYEQYF.

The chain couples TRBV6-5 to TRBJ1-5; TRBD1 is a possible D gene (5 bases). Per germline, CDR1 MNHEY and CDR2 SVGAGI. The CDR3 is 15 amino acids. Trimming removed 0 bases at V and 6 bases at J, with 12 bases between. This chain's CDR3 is CASSYSSATVQPQHF. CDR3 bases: TGTGCCAGCAGTTACTCGTCCGCGACAGTTCAGCCCCAGCATTTT.

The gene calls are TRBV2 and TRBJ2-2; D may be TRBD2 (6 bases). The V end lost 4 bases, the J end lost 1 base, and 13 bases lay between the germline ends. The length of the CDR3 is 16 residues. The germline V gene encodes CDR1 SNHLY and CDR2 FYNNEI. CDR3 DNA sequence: TGTGCCAGCAGTGGCGGGGTTACTAGGAACACCGGGGAGCTGTTTTTT. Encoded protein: CASSGGVTRNTGELFF.

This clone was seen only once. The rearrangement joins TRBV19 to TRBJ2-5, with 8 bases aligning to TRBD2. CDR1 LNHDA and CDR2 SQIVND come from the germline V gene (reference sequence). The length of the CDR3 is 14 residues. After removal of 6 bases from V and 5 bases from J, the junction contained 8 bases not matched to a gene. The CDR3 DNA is TGTGCCAGTAGCGGGGGGGCCTCCGGGGAGACCCAGTACTTC. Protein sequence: CASSGGASGETQYF.

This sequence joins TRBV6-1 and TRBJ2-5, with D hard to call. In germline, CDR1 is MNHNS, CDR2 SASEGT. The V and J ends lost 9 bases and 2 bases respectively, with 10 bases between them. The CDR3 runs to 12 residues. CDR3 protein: CASTYLQETQYF. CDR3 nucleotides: TGTGCCAGTACATATCTTCAAGAGACCCAGTACTTC.

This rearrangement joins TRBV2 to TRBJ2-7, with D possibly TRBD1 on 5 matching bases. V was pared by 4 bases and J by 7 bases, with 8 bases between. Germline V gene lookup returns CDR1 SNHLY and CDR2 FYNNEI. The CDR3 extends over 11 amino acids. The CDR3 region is CASSADSEQYF. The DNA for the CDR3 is TGTGCCAGCAGTGCCGACAGTGAGCAGTACTTC.

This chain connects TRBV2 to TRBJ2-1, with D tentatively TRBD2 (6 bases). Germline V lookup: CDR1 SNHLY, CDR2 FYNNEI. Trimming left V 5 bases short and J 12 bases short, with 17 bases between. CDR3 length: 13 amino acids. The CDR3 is CASSYLVGGMQFF. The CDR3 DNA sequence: TGTGCCAGCAGTTACCTCGTGGGGGGTATGCAGTTCTTC. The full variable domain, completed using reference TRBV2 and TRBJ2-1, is EPEVTQTPSHQVTQMGQEVILRCVPISNHLYFYWYRQILGQKVEFLVSFYNNEISEKSEIFDDQFSVERPDGSNFTLKIRSTKLEDSAMYFCASSYLVGGMQFFGPGTRLTVL.

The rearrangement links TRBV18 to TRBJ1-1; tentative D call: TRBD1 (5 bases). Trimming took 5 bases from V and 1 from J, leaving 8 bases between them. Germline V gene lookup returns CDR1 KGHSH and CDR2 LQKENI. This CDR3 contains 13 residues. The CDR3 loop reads CASSSTENTEAFF. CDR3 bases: TGTGCCAGCTCATCGACAGAGAACACTGAAGCTTTCTTT.